This entry lists 20 T cell receptor beta chains sequenced from one sample in a study of blood T cell repertoires in COVID-19. Assay: immunoSEQ multiplex PCR; the TCRdb copy retains only in-frame clones and omits some. The table shows 54,000 or so clones, with about 83% occurring only once. The sequencing input was peripheral blood. Receptor source: an elderly woman with acute or convalescent COVID-19.

CDR3 loop: CASSSRWANTEAFF. CDR3 nucleotides: TGTGCCAGCAGCTCGAGATGGGCGAACACTGAAGCTTTCTTT. The chain joins TRBV7-8 to TRBJ1-1; D uncertain. Germline CDR1 and CDR2: SGHVS and FQNEAQ. V was cut by 4 bases and J by 1 base, with 10 bases left in between. This CDR3 comprises 14 residues. Full variable domain (missing parts from reference TRBV7-8 and TRBJ1-1): GAGVSQSPRYKVAKRGQDVALRCDPISGHVSLFWYQQALGQGPEFLTYFQNEAQLDKSGLPSDRFFAERPEGSVSTLKIQRTQQEDSAVYLCASSSRWANTEAFFGQGTRLTVV.

V gene TRBV20-1 combines with J gene TRBJ1-2; no firm D call. The V and J ends lost 4 bases and 4 bases respectively, with 7 bases between them. CDR3 length equals 11 residues. Germline V CDR1 and CDR2: DFQATT, SNEGSKA (reference sequence). The CDR3 DNA reads as TGCAGTGCTATTGGAGGCTATGGCTACACCTTC. It translates to CSAIGGYGYTF.

The chain couples TRBV10-3 to TRBJ2-7, with TRBD2 matching over 7 bases. CDR3 size: 15 residues. Trimming removed 6 bases from V and 6 bases from J; junction bases left unmatched: 14. CDR1 and CDR2 (germline): ENHRY, SYGVKD. The CDR3 loop is CAIRPERGGEGEQYF. In DNA, the CDR3 is TGTGCCATCAGGCCCGAGCGGGGAGGGGAAGGCGAGCAGTACTTC.

This chain connects TRBV11-3 to TRBJ2-2; tentatively, D is TRBD1 (5 bases). Per the germline V gene, CDR1 is SGHNT and CDR2 is YENEEA. V lost 5 bases, J lost 7 bases, and 11 bases lay in between. The CDR3 spans 13 residues. The CDR3 loop reads CASSPWGSGELFF. Here the CDR3 DNA reads TGTGCCAGCAGCCCATGGGGCAGCGGGGAGCTGTTTTTT.

The gene calls are TRBV28 and TRBJ1-2, with D unclear. CDR3 length: 12 residues. The V end lost 5 bases, the J end lost 4 bases, and 8 bases lay between the germline ends. Germline V lookup: CDR1 MDHEN, CDR2 SYDVKM. CDR3 sequence (DNA): TGTGCCAGCAGTCAGGCGTCCTATGGCTACACCTTC. Translating it yields CASSQASYGYTF.

In nucleotides, the CDR3 is TGTGCCAGCATTAGGTACAGCGGGGGCTACACCTTC. This codes for CASIRYSGGYTF. The chain has TRBV28 and TRBJ1-2; no clear D. Looked up from germline, CDR1 is MDHEN and CDR2 is SYDVKM. V lost 7 bases to trimming and J lost 8 bases, with 14 bases between them. This CDR3 is 12 amino acids long.

This clone was seen only once. This chain joins TRBV7-2 and TRBJ2-7; 12 bases agree with TRBD2. Germline V gene sequence: CDR1 SGHTA, CDR2 FQGNSA. The CDR3 is 16 amino acids. The V segment lost 1 base and the J segment 4 bases; nucleotides outside the gene matches: 5. CDR3 DNA: TGTGCCAGCAGCTTAGGGCTAGCGGGGGGGCTTTACGAGCAGTACTTC. This codes for CASSLGLAGGLYEQYF. Complete variable domain (other parts from reference TRBV7-2 and TRBJ2-7): GAGVSQSPSNKVTEKGKDVELRCDPISGHTALYWYRQSLGQGLEFLIYFQGNSAPDKSGLPSDRFSAERTGGSVSTLTIQRTQQEDSAVYLCASSLGLAGGLYEQYFGPGTRLTVT.

To note about this clone: This sample includes further DNA sequences coding for the same CDR3. The chain recombines TRBV5-1 with TRBJ1-5; D is unclear. There are 15 residues in the CDR3. V was pared by 0 bases and J by 0 bases, with 7 bases between. Germline loops: CDR1 SGHRS, CDR2 YFSETQ. CDR3 sequence: CASSLDSYSNQPQHF. The CDR3 region has the DNA TGCGCCAGCAGCTTGGACAGTTATAGCAATCAGCCCCAGCATTTT.

V gene TRBV19 combines with J gene TRBJ1-5; 8 bases map to TRBD1. The CDR3 is 15 amino acids. CDR1 is LNHDA and CDR2 is SQIVND in the germline V gene (reference sequence). The J segment lost 5 bases and the V segment lost 5 bases, leaving 8 bases of the junction unmatched. The CDR3 bases are TGTGCCAGTAGTTCGCGACAGGGGAGGTATCAGCCCCAGCATTTT. Its protein is CASSSRQGRYQPQHF.

The chain has TRBV4-1 and TRBJ2-3; maybe TRBD1 (6 bases). Trimming removed 0 bases at V and 4 bases at J, with 20 bases between. Germline CDR1 reads MGHRA; CDR2 reads YSYEKL. There are 18 residues in the CDR3. The DNA of the CDR3 is TGCGCCAGCAGCCAAGAGGAGAACAGGGACGTCGCGGCAGATACGCAGTATTTT. It encodes CASSQEENRDVAADTQYF.

In this sample, this clone turned up once. The chain employs TRBV7-2 and TRBJ1-1; the D gene is possibly TRBD1 (6 bases). The CDR3 is 16 amino acids. CDR1 and CDR2 (germline): SGHTA, FQGNSA. V was shortened by 2 bases and J by 5 bases, with 18 bases between the two germline ends. This chain's CDR3 is CASSLFPTGLRTEAFF. The CDR3 nucleotides are TGTGCCAGCAGCTTATTCCCGACAGGTCTCCGGACTGAAGCTTTCTTT.

The chain combines TRBV29-1 with TRBJ1-1; possible D gene TRBD1, 6 bases. Germline loops: CDR1 SQVTM, CDR2 ANQGSEA. The CDR3 has 12 residues. V was shortened by 5 bases and J by 3 bases, with 10 bases between the two germline ends. CDR3 in DNA: TGCAGCGTTTCAGGGGTGGACACTGAAGCTTTCTTT. It is translated as CSVSGVDTEAFF.

This chain links TRBV23-1 with TRBJ1-5; tentative D call: TRBD1 (5 bases). TRBV23-1 is noted as an ORF with a role that remains uncertain. The CDR3 loop spans 17 amino acids. Trimming pared 4 bases from V and 5 bases from J, leaving 21 bases between. CDR3 region: CASSRGDSRAGDQPQHF. The CDR3 DNA reads TGCGCCAGCAGTCGGGGGGATTCGAGGGCTGGGGATCAGCCCCAGCATTTT.

The chain joins TRBV7-6 to TRBJ2-7; possible D gene TRBD2, 5 bases. This CDR3 comprises 16 residues. V lost 5 bases, J lost 4 bases, and 21 bases lay in between. Germline V gene data show CDR1 as SGHVS and CDR2 as FNYEAQ. The CDR3 nucleotides read TGTGCCAGCAGCCCCCAGATGGCGGGCAACGGTTACGAGCAGTACTTC. This sequence encodes CASSPQMAGNGYEQYF.

The chain carries TRBV28 and TRBJ2-4, with TRBD2 as a possible D gene (5 bases). Germline V gene lookup returns CDR1 MDHEN and CDR2 SYDVKM. V was trimmed by 6 bases and J by 0 bases, leaving 15 bases between them. This CDR3 is 16 amino acids long. CDR3 loop: CASSLPGYRAKNIQYF. The CDR3 DNA is TGTGCCAGCAGCCTCCCGGGGTACCGAGCCAAAAACATTCAGTACTTC.

This CDR3 reads CASSQFTGGDEQYF. The CDR3 DNA is TGTGCCAGCAGCCAATTTACGGGGGGTGACGAGCAGTACTTC. J is TRBJ2-7 and V is TRBV3-1 (or the pseudogene TRBV3-2), with 7 bases matching TRBD2. V lost 2 bases and J lost 5; bases outside the gene matches: 6. CDR1 and CDR2 (germline): LGHDT, YNNKEL (reference sequence). This CDR3 is 14 amino acids long.

The chain employs TRBV6-1 and TRBJ1-1, with TRBD1 matching over 7 bases. The CDR3 is 15 amino acids. Losses at the gene ends were 0 bases for V and 8 bases for J; bases not matched to a gene: 9. In germline, CDR1 is MNHNS, CDR2 SASEGT. CDR3 bases: TGTGCCAGCAGTGAAGCGGGACAGCGTTCGGTAGAAGCTTTCTTT. This sequence encodes CASSEAGQRSVEAFF.

This chain uses TRBV6-2 or TRBV6-3 with TRBJ1-5, with TRBD1 identical over 7 bases. The V and J ends lost 5 bases and 0 bases, in that order; junction bases with no gene match: 13. The CDR3 runs 18 residues. The germline gives CDR1 MNHEY, CDR2 SVGEGT. CDR3 sequence reads: CASSLYLRQGYSNQPQHF. CDR3 sequence (DNA): TGTGCCAGCAGTCTATATTTAAGACAGGGATATAGCAATCAGCCCCAGCATTTT.

The gene calls are TRBV5-1 and TRBJ1-4, with D perhaps matching TRBD1 (5 bases). The CDR3 has 16 residues. The germline V gene has CDR1 SGHRS and CDR2 YFSETQ. V shed 1 base and J shed 5 bases, with 15 bases lying between them. CDR3 residues: CASSLPKGLGNEKLFF. The CDR3 bases are TGCGCCAGCAGCTTGCCTAAGGGACTGGGAAATGAAAAACTGTTTTTT.

This rearrangement joins TRBV6-5 to TRBJ2-4; 8 bases match TRBD2. Germline CDR1 is MNHEY and CDR2 is SVGAGI. V was clipped by 6 bases and J by 6 bases; unmatched bases: 10. The CDR3 runs 15 residues. The CDR3 loop reads CASSPAGVAGNIQYF. Written as DNA, the CDR3 is TGTGCCAGCAGCCCAGCGGGAGTGGCCGGAAACATTCAGTACTTC.